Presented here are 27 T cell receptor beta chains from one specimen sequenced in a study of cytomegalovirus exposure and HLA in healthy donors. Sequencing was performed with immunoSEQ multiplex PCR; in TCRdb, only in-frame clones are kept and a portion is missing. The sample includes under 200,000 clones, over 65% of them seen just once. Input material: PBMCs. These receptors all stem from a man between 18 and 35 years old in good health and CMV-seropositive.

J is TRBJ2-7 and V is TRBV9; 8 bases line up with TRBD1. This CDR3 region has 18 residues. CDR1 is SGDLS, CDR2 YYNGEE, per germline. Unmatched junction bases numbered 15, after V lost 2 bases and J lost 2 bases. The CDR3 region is CASSVEGGGTGQTYEQYF. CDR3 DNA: TGTGCCAGCAGCGTTGAAGGAGGGGGGACAGGTCAAACCTACGAGCAGTACTTC.

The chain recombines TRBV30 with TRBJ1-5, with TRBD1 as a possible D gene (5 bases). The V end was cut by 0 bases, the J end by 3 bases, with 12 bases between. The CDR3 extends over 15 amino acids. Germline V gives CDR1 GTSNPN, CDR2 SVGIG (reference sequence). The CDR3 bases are TGTGCCTGGAGTGTACAAAACAGGCTCAATCAGCCCCAGCATTTT. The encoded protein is CAWSVQNRLNQPQHF.

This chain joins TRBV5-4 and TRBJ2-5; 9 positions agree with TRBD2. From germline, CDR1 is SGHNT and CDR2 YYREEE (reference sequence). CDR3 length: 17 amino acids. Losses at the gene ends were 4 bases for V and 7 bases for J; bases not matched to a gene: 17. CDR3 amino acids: CASSPQGGGRAGGTQYF. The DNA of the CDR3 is TGTGCCAGCAGCCCGCAAGGAGGCGGGAGGGCTGGGGGGACCCAGTACTTC. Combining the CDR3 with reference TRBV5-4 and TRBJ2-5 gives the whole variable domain ETGVTQSPTHLIKTRGQQVTLRCSSQSGHNTVSWYQQALGQGPQFIFQYYREEENGRGNFPPRFSGLQFPNYSSELNVNALELDDSALYLCASSPQGGGRAGGTQYFGPGTRLLVL.

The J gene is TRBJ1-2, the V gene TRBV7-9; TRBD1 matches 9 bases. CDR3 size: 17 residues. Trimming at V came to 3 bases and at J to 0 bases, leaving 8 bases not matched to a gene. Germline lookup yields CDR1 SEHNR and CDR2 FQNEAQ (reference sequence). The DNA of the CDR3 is TGTGCCAGCAGCTTGGCCTCCGGGACAGGGCCTAACTATGGCTACACCTTC. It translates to CASSLASGTGPNYGYTF.

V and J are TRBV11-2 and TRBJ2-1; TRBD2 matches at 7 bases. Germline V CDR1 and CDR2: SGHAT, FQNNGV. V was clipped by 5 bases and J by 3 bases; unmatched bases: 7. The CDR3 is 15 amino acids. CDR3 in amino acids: CASSAGLPNYNEQFF. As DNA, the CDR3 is TGTGCCAGCAGCGCGGGACTACCGAACTACAATGAGCAGTTCTTC.

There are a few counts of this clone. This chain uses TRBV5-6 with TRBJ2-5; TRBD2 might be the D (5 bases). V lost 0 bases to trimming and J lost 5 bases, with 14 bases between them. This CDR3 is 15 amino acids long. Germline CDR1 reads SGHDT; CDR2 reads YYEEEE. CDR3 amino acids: CASSLAGFVGETQYF. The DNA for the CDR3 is TGTGCCAGCAGCTTGGCGGGATTTGTGGGGGAGACCCAGTACTTC. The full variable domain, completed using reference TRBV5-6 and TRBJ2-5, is DAGVTQSPTHLIKTRGQQVTLRCSPKSGHDTVSWYQQALGQGPQFIFQYYEEEERQRGNFPDRFSGHQFPNYSSELNVNALLLGDSALYLCASSLAGFVGETQYFGPGTRLLVL.

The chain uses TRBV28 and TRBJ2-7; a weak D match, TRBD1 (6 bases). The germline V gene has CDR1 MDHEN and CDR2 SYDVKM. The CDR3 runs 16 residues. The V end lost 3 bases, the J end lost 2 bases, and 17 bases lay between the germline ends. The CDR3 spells CASSFSLQGLTYEQYF. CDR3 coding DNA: TGTGCCAGCAGTTTTAGTTTGCAGGGGCTAACCTACGAGCAGTACTTC.

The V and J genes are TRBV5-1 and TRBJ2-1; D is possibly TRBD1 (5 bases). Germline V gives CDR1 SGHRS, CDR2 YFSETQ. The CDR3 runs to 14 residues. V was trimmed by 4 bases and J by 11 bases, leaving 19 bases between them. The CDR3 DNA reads TGCGCCAGCAGCCCCGAGCAGGGATTAGGTAAGCAGTTCTTC. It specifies CASSPEQGLGKQFF.

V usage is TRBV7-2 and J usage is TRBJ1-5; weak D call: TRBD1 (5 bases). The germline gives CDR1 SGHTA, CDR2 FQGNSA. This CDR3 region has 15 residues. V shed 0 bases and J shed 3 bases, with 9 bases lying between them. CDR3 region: CASSLATGNNQPQHF. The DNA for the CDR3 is TGTGCCAGCAGCTTAGCAACAGGAAACAATCAGCCCCAGCATTTT.

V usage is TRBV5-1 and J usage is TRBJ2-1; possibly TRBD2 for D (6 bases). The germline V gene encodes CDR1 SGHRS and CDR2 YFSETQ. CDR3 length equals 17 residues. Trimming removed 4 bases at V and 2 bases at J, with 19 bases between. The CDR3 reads CASSTNRRARAYNEQFF. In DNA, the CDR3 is TGCGCCAGCAGCACCAACCGGAGGGCCCGGGCCTACAATGAGCAGTTCTTC. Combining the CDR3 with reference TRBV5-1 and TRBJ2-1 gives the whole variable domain KAGVTQTPRYLIKTRGQQVTLSCSPISGHRSVSWYQQTPGQGLQFLFEYFSETQRNKGNFPGRFSGRQFSNSRSEMNVSTLELGDSALYLCASSTNRRARAYNEQFFGPGTRLTVL.

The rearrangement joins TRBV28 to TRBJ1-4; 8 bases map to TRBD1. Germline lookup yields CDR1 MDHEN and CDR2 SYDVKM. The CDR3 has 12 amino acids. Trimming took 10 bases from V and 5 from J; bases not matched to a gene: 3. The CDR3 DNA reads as TGTGCCACCAGACAGGGGAATGAAAAACTGTTTTTT. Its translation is CATRQGNEKLFF.

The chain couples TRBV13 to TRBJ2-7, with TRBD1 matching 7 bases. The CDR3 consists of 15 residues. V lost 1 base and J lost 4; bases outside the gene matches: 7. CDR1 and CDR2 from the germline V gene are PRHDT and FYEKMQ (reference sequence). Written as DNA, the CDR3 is TGTGCCAGCAGCTTAGTGGGCCAGGGGGTTTACGAGCAGTACTTC. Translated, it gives CASSLVGQGVYEQYF. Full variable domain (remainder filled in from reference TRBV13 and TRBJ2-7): AAGVIQSPRHLIKEKRETATLKCYPIPRHDTVYWYQQGPGQDPQFLISFYEKMQSDKGSIPDRFSAQQFSDYHSELNMSSLELGDSALYFCASSLVGQGVYEQYFGPGTRLTVT.

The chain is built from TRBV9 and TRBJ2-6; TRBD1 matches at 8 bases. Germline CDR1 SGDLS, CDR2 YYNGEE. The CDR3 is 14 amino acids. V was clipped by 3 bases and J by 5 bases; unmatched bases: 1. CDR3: CASSAGGWANVLTF. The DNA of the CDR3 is TGTGCCAGCAGCGCAGGGGGCTGGGCCAACGTCCTGACTTTC.

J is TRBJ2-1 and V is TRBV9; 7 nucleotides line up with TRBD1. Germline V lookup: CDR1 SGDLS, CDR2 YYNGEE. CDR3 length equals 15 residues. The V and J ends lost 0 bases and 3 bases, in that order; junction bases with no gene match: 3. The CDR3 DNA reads TGTGCCAGCAGCGTAGGGACAGGTCACTACAATGAGCAGTTCTTC. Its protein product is CASSVGTGHYNEQFF. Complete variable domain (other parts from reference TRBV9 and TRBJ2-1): DSGVTQTPKHLITATGQRVTLRCSPRSGDLSVYWYQQSLDQGLQFLIQYYNGEERAKGNILERFSAQQFPDLHSELNLSSLELGDSALYFCASSVGTGHYNEQFFGPGTRLTVL.

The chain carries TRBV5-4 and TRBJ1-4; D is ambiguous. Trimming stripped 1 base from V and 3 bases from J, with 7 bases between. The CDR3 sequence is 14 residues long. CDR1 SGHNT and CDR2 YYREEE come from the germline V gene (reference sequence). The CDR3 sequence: CASSLRHSNEKLFF. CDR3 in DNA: TGTGCCAGCAGCTTGCGACACTCTAATGAAAAACTGTTTTTT.

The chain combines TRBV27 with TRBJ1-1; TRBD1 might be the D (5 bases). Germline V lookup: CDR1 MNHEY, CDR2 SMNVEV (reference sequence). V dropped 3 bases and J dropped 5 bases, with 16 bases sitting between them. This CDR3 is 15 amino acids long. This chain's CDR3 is CASSFGVGGGTEAFF. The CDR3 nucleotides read TGTGCCAGCAGTTTTGGGGTTGGCGGGGGGACTGAAGCTTTCTTT.

As DNA, the CDR3 is TGTGCCATCAGTGACCCCGGGTCAACTAATGAAAAACTGTTTTTT. Amino acid sequence: CAISDPGSTNEKLFF. The chain employs TRBV10-3 and TRBJ1-4; D not resolved. CDR1 ENHRY and CDR2 SYGVKD come from the germline V gene. This CDR3 is 15 amino acids long. The V end lost 3 bases, the J end lost 0 bases, and 8 bases lay between the germline ends.

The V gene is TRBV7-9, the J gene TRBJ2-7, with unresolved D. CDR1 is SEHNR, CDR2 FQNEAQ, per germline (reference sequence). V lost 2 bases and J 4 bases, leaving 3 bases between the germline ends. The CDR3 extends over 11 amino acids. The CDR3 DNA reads TGTGCCAGCAGCTTAACATACGAGCAGTACTTC. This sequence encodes CASSLTYEQYF. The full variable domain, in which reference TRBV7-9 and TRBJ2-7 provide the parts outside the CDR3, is DTGVSQNPRHKITKRGQNVTFRCDPISEHNRLYWYRQTLGQGPEFLTYFQNEAQLEKSRLLSDRFSAERPKGSFSTLEIQRTEQGDSAMYLCASSLTYEQYFGPGTRLTVT.

The CDR3 nucleotides read TGTGCCAGCAGTACGCTTGTGGGCCAGGGGGACCCCAATGAGCAGTTCTTC. Amino acid sequence: CASSTLVGQGDPNEQFF. The V and J genes are TRBV7-9 and TRBJ2-1, with 7 positions matching TRBD1. V gave up 6 bases and J gave up 6 bases; unmatched junction bases: 17. In germline, CDR1 is SEHNR, CDR2 FQNEAQ (reference sequence). The CDR3 has 17 amino acids.

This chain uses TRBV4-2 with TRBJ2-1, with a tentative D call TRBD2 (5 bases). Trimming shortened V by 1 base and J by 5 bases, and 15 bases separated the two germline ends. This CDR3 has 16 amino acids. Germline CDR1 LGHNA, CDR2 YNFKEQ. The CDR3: CASSQGESEANNEQFF. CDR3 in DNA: TGTGCCAGCAGCCAAGGTGAATCGGAGGCTAACAATGAGCAGTTCTTC.

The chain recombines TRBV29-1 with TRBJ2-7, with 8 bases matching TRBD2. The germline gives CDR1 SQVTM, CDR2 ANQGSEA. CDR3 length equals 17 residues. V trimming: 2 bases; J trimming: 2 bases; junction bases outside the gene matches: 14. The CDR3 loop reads CSVECRAWTSFPYEQYF. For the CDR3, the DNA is TGCAGCGTTGAATGTAGGGCCTGGACTAGCTTCCCCTACGAGCAGTACTTC.

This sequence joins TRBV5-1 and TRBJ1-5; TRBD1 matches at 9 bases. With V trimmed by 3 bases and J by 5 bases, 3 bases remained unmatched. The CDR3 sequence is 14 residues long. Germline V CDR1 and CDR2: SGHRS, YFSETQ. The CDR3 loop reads CASSSGQGDQPQHF. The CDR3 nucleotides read TGCGCCAGCAGCTCGGGACAGGGTGATCAGCCCCAGCATTTT.

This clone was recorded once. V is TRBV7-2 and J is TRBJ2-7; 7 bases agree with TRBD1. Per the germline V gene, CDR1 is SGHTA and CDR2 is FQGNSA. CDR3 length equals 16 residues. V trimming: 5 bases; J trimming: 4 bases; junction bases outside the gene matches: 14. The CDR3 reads CASSEGQSLRLYEQYF. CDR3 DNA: TGTGCCAGCAGCGAGGGACAGAGCCTAAGGTTGTACGAGCAGTACTTC.

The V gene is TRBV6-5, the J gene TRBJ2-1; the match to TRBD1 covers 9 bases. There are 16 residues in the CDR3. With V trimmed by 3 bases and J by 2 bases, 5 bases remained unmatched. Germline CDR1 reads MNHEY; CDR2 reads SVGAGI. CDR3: CASSYVGQGTYNEQFF. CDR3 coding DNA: TGTGCCAGCAGTTATGTCGGACAGGGGACCTACAATGAGCAGTTCTTC.

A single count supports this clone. The CDR3 DNA reads TGTGCCAGCAGCCAAGTAGACAGGGCCTCTCAAGAGACCCAGTACTTC. It is translated as CASSQVDRASQETQYF. V usage is TRBV4-2 and J usage is TRBJ2-5, with 7 bases matching TRBD1. Germline V lookup: CDR1 LGHNA, CDR2 YNFKEQ. The CDR3 loop spans 16 amino acids. V dropped 1 base and J dropped 2; count of bases not matched to a gene: 7.

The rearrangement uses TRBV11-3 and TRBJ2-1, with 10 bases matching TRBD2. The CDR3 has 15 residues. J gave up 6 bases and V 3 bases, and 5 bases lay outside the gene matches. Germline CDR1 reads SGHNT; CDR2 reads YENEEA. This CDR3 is CASSFASGRRNEQFF. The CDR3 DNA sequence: TGTGCCAGCAGCTTCGCTAGCGGGAGACGCAATGAGCAGTTCTTC.

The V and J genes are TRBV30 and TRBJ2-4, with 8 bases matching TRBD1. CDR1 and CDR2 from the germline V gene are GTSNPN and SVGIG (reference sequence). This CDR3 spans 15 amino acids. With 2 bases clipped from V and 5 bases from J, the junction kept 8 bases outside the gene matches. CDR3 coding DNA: TGTGCCTGGAGTCATAGGGGGACAGGCCAAAACATTCAGTACTTC. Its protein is CAWSHRGTGQNIQYF.